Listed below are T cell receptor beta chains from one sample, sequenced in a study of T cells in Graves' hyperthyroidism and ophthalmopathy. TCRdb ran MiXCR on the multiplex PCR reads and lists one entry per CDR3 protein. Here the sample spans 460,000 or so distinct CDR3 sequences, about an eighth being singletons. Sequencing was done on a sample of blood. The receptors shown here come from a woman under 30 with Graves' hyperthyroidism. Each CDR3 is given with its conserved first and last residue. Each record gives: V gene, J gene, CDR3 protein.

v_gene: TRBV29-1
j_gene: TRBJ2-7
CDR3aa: CSVDGGHGTYEQYF

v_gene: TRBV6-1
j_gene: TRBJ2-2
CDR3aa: CASTRGPTNTGELFF

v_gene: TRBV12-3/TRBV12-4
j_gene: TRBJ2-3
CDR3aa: CASSLPSGGTDTQYF

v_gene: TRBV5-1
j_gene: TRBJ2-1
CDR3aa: CASSPGEGYNEQFF

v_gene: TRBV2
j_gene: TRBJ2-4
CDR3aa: CASSTGVGENIQYF

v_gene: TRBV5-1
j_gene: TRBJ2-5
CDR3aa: CASSVRPGLAGDPVQETQYF

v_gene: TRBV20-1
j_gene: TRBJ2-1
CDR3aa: CSAGTSAYNEQFF

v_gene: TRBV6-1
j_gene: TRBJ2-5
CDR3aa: CASNFGLAGVETQYF

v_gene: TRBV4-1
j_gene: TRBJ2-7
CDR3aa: CASSLYDTSHYEQYF

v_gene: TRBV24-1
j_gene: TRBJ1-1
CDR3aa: CAPRTGHLNTEAFF

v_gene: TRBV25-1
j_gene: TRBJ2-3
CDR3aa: CASSDRGLAGDSESTDTQYF

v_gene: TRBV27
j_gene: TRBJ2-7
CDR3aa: CASTWTAGGEQYF

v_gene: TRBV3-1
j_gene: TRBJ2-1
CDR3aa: CASSQRKGTTIEQFF

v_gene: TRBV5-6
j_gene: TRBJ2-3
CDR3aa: CASSYDRITDTQYF

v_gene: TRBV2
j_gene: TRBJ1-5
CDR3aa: CASSPGQENQPQHF

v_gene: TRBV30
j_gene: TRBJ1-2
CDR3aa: CAWSPIYGYTF

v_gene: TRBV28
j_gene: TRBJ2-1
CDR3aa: CASSLEPPIYNEQFF

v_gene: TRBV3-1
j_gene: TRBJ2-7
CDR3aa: CASSPSRGEQYF

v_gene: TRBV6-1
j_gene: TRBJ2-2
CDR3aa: CASSIGPPPGFGTGELFF

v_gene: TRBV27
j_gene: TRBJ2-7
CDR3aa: CASQSLGAGDVYEQYF

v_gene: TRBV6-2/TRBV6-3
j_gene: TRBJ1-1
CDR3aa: CASSLLGQSNTEAFF

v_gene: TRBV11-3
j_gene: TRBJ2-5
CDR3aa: CASSYGTGGTQYF

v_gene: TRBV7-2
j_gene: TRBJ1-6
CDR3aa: CASSLQTYSYNSPLHF

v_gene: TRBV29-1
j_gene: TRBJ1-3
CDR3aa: CSPGTQSSGNTIYF

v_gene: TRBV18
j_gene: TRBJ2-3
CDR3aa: CASSRPGLAGADTQYF

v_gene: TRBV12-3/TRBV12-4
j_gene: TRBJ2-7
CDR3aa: CASSRLAGGYEQYF

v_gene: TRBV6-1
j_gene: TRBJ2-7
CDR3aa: CASSSLGPNYEQYF

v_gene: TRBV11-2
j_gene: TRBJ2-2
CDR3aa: CASSWTSGRAYTGELFF

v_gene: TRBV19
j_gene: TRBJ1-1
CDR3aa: CASSPNRDNRAFF

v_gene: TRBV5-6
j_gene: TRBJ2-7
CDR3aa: CASSTTRQSSYEQYF

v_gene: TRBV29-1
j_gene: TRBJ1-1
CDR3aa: CSVLPGQGVNTEAFF

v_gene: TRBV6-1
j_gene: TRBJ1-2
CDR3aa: CASSEGYRDSNYGYTF

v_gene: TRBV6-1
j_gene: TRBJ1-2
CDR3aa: CASSRDRSGYTF

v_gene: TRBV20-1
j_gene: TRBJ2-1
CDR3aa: CSTLGGTSSYNEQFF

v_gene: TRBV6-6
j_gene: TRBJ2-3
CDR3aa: CASSYSFGLAGVVTDTQYF

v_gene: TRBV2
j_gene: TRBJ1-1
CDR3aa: CASSEGSKSTTGAFF

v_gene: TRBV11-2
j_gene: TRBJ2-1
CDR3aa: CASIRSSGYNEQFF

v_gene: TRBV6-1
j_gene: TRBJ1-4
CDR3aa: CASSLGPGEKLFF

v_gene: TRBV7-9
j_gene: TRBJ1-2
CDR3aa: CASSFGQSYYGYTF

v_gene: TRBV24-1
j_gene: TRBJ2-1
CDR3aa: CATSDRLAGDGNEQFF

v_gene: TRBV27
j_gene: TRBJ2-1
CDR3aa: CASSFDLRAPYNEQFF

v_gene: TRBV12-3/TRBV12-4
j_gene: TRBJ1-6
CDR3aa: CASTPAGYYNSPLHF

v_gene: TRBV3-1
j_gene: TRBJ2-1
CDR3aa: CASSRAEGLAGGPGQFF